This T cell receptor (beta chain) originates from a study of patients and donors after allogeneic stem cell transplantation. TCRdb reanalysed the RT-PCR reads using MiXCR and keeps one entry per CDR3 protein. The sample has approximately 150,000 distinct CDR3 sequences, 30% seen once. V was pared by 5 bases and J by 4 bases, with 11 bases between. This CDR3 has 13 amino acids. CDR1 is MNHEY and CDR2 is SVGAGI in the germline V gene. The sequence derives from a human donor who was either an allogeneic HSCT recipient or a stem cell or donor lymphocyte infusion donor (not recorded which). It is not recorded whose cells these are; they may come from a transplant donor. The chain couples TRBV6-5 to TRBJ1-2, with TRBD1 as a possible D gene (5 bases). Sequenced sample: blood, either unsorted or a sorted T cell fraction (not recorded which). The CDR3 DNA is TGTGCCAGCAGTAGACCAGACAGCTATGGCTACACCTTC. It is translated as CASSRPDSYGYTF.